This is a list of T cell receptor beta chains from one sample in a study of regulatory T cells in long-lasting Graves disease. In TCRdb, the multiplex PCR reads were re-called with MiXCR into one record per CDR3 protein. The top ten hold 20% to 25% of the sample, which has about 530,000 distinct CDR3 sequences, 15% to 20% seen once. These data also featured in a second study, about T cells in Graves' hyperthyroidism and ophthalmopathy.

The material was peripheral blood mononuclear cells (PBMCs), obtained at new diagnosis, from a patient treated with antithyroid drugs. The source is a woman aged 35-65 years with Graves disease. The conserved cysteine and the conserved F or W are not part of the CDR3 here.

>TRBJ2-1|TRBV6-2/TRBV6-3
ASSRPLQGQF
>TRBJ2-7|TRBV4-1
AGSQPGLGYEQY
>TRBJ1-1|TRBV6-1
ASSLTLAEAF
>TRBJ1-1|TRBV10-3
AIGGTGGDTEAF
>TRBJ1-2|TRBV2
ASTKRGGEGYT
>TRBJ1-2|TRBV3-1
ASSQILDRVSNYGYT
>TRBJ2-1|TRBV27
ASSSGPIGEQF
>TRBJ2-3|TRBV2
ASSSGPGDTQY
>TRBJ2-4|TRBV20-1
SAEGTSLAKNIQY
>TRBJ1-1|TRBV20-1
SGTRDTEAF
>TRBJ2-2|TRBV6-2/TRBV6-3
ASSYPPDRAANTGELF
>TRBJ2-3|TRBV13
ASSLGGTITDTQY
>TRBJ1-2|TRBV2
ATPRRNYGYT
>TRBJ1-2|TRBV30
AWSSTQAAEYGYT
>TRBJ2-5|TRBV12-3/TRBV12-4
ASRPRGQKEETQY
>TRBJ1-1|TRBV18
ASSPELLNTEAF
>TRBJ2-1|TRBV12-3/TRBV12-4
ASSAGRRSYNEQF
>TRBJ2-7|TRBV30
AWSKSGGPHEQY